Listed below are T cell receptor beta chains from one sample, sequenced in a study of cytomegalovirus exposure and HLA in healthy donors. Method: immunoSEQ multiplex PCR; TCRdb's copy keeps in-frame clones and lacks some. The sample lists 100,000 to 150,000 clones, 74% occurring once. The sample was PBMCs. The source of these receptors is a woman between 50 and 59 years old in good health and CMV-seropositive. Both conserved end residues are part of each CDR3. The D gene is left open where the match is weak. Size values are once, few and many counts, or a class for expanded clones, and some rows have none.

clone size,J gene,V gene,D gene,CDR3 protein,CDR3 DNA
NA,TRBJ2-2,TRBV6-4,TRBD1,CASRPGQGEAGELFF,TGTGCCAGCAGACCCGGACAGGGGGAAGCCGGGGAGCTGTTTTTT
NA,TRBJ2-1,TRBV28,NA,CASSLVAVYEQFF,TGTGCCAGCAGTTTGGTTGCGGTTTATGAGCAGTTCTTC
NA,TRBJ1-6,TRBV30,NA,CAWSYYNSPLHF,TGTGCCTGGAGTTACTATAATTCACCCCTCCACTTT
few,TRBJ2-5,TRBV28,TRBD2,CASSFNSGTAGGPETQYF,TGTGCCAGCAGTTTTAATAGTGGTACAGCGGGGGGGCCAGAGACCCAGTACTTC
NA,TRBJ2-3,TRBV10-1,NA,CASSEFSIHTQYF,TGCGCCAGCAGTGAGTTCTCTATTCATACGCAGTATTTT
NA,TRBJ2-7,TRBV5-5,TRBD1,CASSLRGTGGFEQYF,TGTGCCAGCAGCTTGAGGGGAACAGGGGGCTTCGAGCAGTACTTC
NA,TRBJ1-1,TRBV7-9,TRBD1,CASSPRQGNTEAFF,TGTGCCAGCAGCCCGCGACAGGGGAACACTGAAGCTTTCTTT
few,TRBJ2-6,TRBV4-1,NA,CASSQSSGANVLTF,TGCGCCAGCAGCCAGAGCTCTGGGGCCAACGTCCTGACTTTC
NA,TRBJ1-4,TRBV19,TRBD1,CASSPTGGTGSIPGFF,TGTGCCAGTAGTCCCACCGGTGGGACAGGGTCTATTCCGGGGTTTTTT
NA,TRBJ2-7,TRBV2,TRBD2,CASSFRLAGGVSSYEQYF,TGTGCCAGCAGCTTTAGACTAGCGGGGGGCGTAAGCTCCTACGAGCAGTACTTC
NA,TRBJ2-5,TRBV7-2,NA,CASSLRPQVRETQYF,TGTGCCAGCAGCCTACGACCCCAGGTCCGGGAGACCCAGTACTTC
NA,TRBJ2-2,TRBV4-3,TRBD2,CASSRSGLAGGTNTGELFF,TGCGCCAGCAGCCGGTCCGGACTAGCGGGGGGCACGAACACCGGGGAGCTGTTTTTT
NA,TRBJ2-5,TRBV6-1,TRBD1,CASSEQGQGFRETQYF,TGTGCCAGCAGTGAACAGGGACAGGGGTTTAGGGAGACCCAGTACTTC
NA,TRBJ2-7,TRBV4-2,NA,CASSQAAGDSYEQYF,TGTGCCAGCAGCCAAGCTGCAGGGGATTCCTACGAGCAGTACTTC
NA,TRBJ2-4,TRBV5-1,NA,CASSLAQGMPKNIQYF,TGCGCCAGCAGCTTGGCCCAGGGAATGCCCAAAAACATTCAGTACTTC